The 23 T cell receptor beta chains listed next were all sequenced from one sample in a study of technical replicates of blood from a handful of donors. Sequencing was performed with immunoSEQ multiplex PCR; in TCRdb, only in-frame clones are kept and a portion is missing. Here the sample spans fewer than 100,000 clones, 95% to 98% being singletons. Sequencing was performed on T cells isolated from PBMCs. The origin of the receptors is a human donor in good health.

V is TRBV28 and J is TRBJ1-2; 9 nucleotides agree with TRBD1. Trimming cost V 5 bases and J 4 bases; bases outside gene matches: 11. CDR1 MDHEN and CDR2 SYDVKM come from the germline V gene. The CDR3 has 16 amino acids. The CDR3 region is CASSRPGQGGVYGYTF. The CDR3 DNA reads as TGTGCCAGCAGTCGGCCGGGACAGGGTGGGGTCTATGGCTACACCTTC.

V and J are TRBV5-6 and TRBJ1-2, with 10 bases fitting TRBD1. This CDR3 spans 17 amino acids. Trimming removed 4 bases from V and 2 bases from J; junction bases left unmatched: 11. CDR1 SGHDT and CDR2 YYEEEE come from the germline V gene. The CDR3 protein is CASSTGTGAEPNYGYTF. The CDR3, as DNA: TGTGCCAGCAGCACAGGGACAGGGGCCGAACCGAACTATGGCTACACCTTC.

This chain connects TRBV7-9 to TRBJ1-2; a possible D gene is TRBD1 (5 bases). The CDR3 is made up of 15 amino acids. Germline CDR1 and CDR2: SEHNR and FQNEAQ (reference sequence). Trimming took off 1 base at V and 7 bases at J, with 16 bases between the two ends. The CDR3 reads CASSLEVQVPGGYTF. CDR3 DNA: TGTGCCAGCAGCTTAGAGGTACAGGTCCCCGGTGGCTACACCTTC.

The chain employs TRBV28 and TRBJ1-1; unclear D gene. CDR3 length: 14 residues. Germline V gene lookup returns CDR1 MDHEN and CDR2 SYDVKM. V shed 3 bases and J shed 3 bases, with 11 bases lying between them. CDR3 loop: CASSLAGGYTEAFF. CDR3 coding DNA: TGTGCCAGCAGTTTGGCAGGAGGTTACACTGAAGCTTTCTTT.

The chain combines TRBV11-3 with TRBJ2-7; tentative D call: TRBD2 (6 bases). V was shortened by 3 bases and J by 4 bases, with 22 bases between the two germline ends. The CDR3 length is 17 residues. Germline V gene sequence: CDR1 SGHNT, CDR2 YENEEA. The CDR3 sequence is CASSFPGHSGRNYEQYF. The DNA of the CDR3 is TGTGCCAGCAGCTTCCCTGGACACTCGGGGAGGAATTACGAGCAGTACTTC.

This rearrangement joins TRBV29-1 to TRBJ2-5; 7 bases match TRBD1. The germline V gene encodes CDR1 SQVTM and CDR2 ANQGSEA. The CDR3 has 13 amino acids. The V gene end was trimmed by 5 bases and the J gene end by 2 bases; junction bases not matched to a gene: 5. CDR3 amino acids: CSVHRTGQETQYF. CDR3 nucleotides: TGCAGCGTTCACCGGACAGGACAAGAGACCCAGTACTTC.

The chain is built from TRBV5-6 and TRBJ2-7, with 8 bases that match TRBD1. This CDR3 comprises 12 residues. Germline V CDR1 and CDR2: SGHDT, YYEEEE. Losses at the gene ends were 4 bases for V and 7 bases for J; bases not matched to a gene: 4. The CDR3 spells CASSPWDREQYF. The CDR3, as DNA: TGTGCCAGCAGCCCCTGGGACAGGGAGCAGTACTTC. Complete variable domain (other parts from reference TRBV5-6 and TRBJ2-7): DAGVTQSPTHLIKTRGQQVTLRCSPKSGHDTVSWYQQALGQGPQFIFQYYEEEERQRGNFPDRFSGHQFPNYSSELNVNALLLGDSALYLCASSPWDREQYFGPGTRLTVT.

The V gene is TRBV27, the J gene TRBJ2-1; TRBD2 aligns across 14 bases. The J segment lost 1 base and the V segment lost 5 bases, leaving 10 bases of the junction unmatched. The CDR3 length is 19 residues. The V gene's germline CDR1 is MNHEY and CDR2 SMNVEV (reference sequence). The CDR3 DNA sequence: TGTGCCAGCAGTCCAACTCCGGGACTAGCGGGAGCTTCCTACAATGAGCAGTTCTTC. This encodes CASSPTPGLAGASYNEQFF.

This chain links TRBV28 with TRBJ2-1; 10 bases line up with TRBD2. Germline values: CDR1 MDHEN, CDR2 SYDVKM. The CDR3 is 16 residues long. V was pared by 6 bases and J by 7 bases, with 12 bases of the junction left unmatched. CDR3 nucleotide sequence: TGTGCCAGCAGCTTCCAAGGACTAGCGGTTTTAAATGAGCAGTTCTTC. Its protein is CASSFQGLAVLNEQFF.

The chain links TRBV5-8 to TRBJ1-2; the match to TRBD1 covers 7 bases. V lost 0 bases to trimming and J lost 0 bases; unmatched junction nucleotides: 2. Germline CDR1 and CDR2: SGHTS and YDEGEE. This CDR3 region has 15 residues. The CDR3 nucleotides read TGTGCCAGCAGCTTGGGCACAGGGGCTAACTATGGCTACACCTTC. Its protein is CASSLGTGANYGYTF.

The chain is built from TRBV6-6 and TRBJ2-1; 8 nucleotides match TRBD1. Germline V gives CDR1 MNHNY, CDR2 SVGAGI (reference sequence). The CDR3 consists of 11 residues. Trimming removed 4 bases from V and 16 bases from J; junction bases left unmatched: 6. The CDR3 sequence is CASSSDRVFFF. CDR3 coding DNA: TGTGCCAGCAGTTCGGACAGGGTTTTTTTCTTC.

For this clone: Other DNA variants within this sample encode the same CDR3. J is TRBJ2-7 and V is TRBV7-9; 10 positions agree with TRBD2. The CDR3 runs to 14 residues. J lost 6 bases, V lost 1 base, and 3 bases had no gene match. Looked up from germline, CDR1 is SEHNR and CDR2 is FQNEAQ (reference sequence). CDR3 region: CASSLELAGSEQYF. The CDR3 coding sequence is TGTGCCAGCAGCTTAGAACTAGCGGGGTCCGAGCAGTACTTC.

This sequence joins TRBV7-3 and TRBJ2-5; 7 nucleotides agree with TRBD2. Looked up from germline, CDR1 is SGHTA and CDR2 is FQGTGA. The CDR3 sequence is 17 residues long. V was clipped by 4 bases and J by 5 bases; unmatched bases: 16. In DNA form, the CDR3 reads TGTGCCAGCAGCTCGGGGCGGGGGACGCCAGGGTGGGAGACCCAGTACTTC. Residues: CASSSGRGTPGWETQYF.

The rearrangement joins TRBV11-2 to TRBJ2-2; D is undetermined. This CDR3 region has 13 residues. V shed 1 base and J shed 7 bases, with 7 bases lying between them. The germline gives CDR1 SGHAT, CDR2 FQNNGV. The CDR3 sequence: CASSLVQVGELFF. The CDR3 coding sequence is TGTGCCAGCAGCTTAGTTCAGGTCGGGGAGCTGTTTTTT.

CDR3 in amino acids: CASSLSGTGGGEQYF. CDR3 bases: TGTGCCAGCAGTTTGTCAGGGACAGGGGGCGGTGAGCAGTACTTC. This chain joins TRBV28 and TRBJ2-7; 12 nucleotides match TRBD1. Unmatched junction bases numbered 7, after V lost 3 bases and J lost 7 bases. There are 15 residues in the CDR3. From germline, CDR1 is MDHEN and CDR2 SYDVKM.

The rearrangement uses TRBV6-6 and TRBJ2-5; 8 nucleotides agree with TRBD1. The junction had 16 bases not matched to a gene; V was cut back by 6 bases and J by 7 bases. The CDR3 contains 16 residues. Looked up from germline, CDR1 is MNHNY and CDR2 is SVGAGI (reference sequence). The CDR3 nucleotides read TGTGCCAGCAGCCCCGGAGTGACCGGGACAGGCGGGACCCAGTACTTC. Translated, it gives CASSPGVTGTGGTQYF.

The chain couples TRBV15 to TRBJ1-1, with no clear D. The ends were cut back, 0 bases at V and 1 base at J, with 12 bases in the middle. Germline V gives CDR1 LNHNV, CDR2 YYDKDF (reference sequence). This CDR3 spans 16 amino acids. The CDR3 region is CATSRDRALTNTEAFF. CDR3 nucleotide sequence: TGTGCCACCAGCAGAGATCGTGCGCTCACGAACACTGAAGCTTTCTTT.

The chain uses TRBV30 and TRBJ1-6, with D hard to call. This CDR3 region has 12 residues. CDR1 is GTSNPN, CDR2 SVGIG, per germline (reference sequence). Trimming removed 8 bases at V and 6 bases at J, with 11 bases between. This chain's CDR3 is CAGGLFNSPLHF. The CDR3 DNA reads as TGTGCCGGAGGACTTTTTAATTCACCCCTCCACTTT.

The genes are TRBV14 and TRBJ2-7, with D tentatively TRBD1 (6 bases). Germline-derived CDR1 and CDR2 are SGHDN and FVKESK. The CDR3 length is 13 residues. V was trimmed by 10 bases and J by 5 bases, leaving 18 bases between them. The CDR3 loop is CATPTGPCDEQYF. The CDR3 region has the DNA TGTGCCACCCCTACAGGGCCGTGCGACGAGCAGTACTTC.

This chain links TRBV10-1 with TRBJ1-2; D is undetermined. Germline CDR1 WNHNN, CDR2 SYGVQD (reference sequence). Trimming left V 3 bases short and J 1 base short, with 6 bases between. The CDR3 runs 13 residues. CDR3 sequence: CASSDRVNYGYTF. CDR3 in DNA: TGCGCCAGCAGTGACCGGGTTAACTATGGCTACACCTTC.

The V gene is TRBV15, the J gene TRBJ1-3; 9 positions agree with TRBD1. This CDR3 has 17 residues. Germline CDR1 reads LNHNV; CDR2 reads YYDKDF (reference sequence). V trimming: 0 bases; J trimming: 6 bases; junction bases outside the gene matches: 9. CDR3 bases: TGTGCCACCAGCAGAGATCCCCCTGGACAGGGGACAAACACCATATATTTT. Protein product: CATSRDPPGQGTNTIYF.

The V call is TRBV9, the J call TRBJ1-4, with D maybe TRBD1 (5 bases). Germline-derived CDR1 and CDR2 are SGDLS and YYNGEE. This CDR3 is built from 14 residues. V lost 2 bases and J 4 bases, leaving 9 bases between the germline ends. The CDR3 nucleotides are TGTGCCAGCAGCGTCGGGGGAGGTAATGAAAAACTGTTTTTT. Protein product: CASSVGGGNEKLFF.

In regard to this clone: An end of the junction differs from the germline gene, which may be a read error. The rearrangement uses TRBV11-2 and TRBJ1-1, with 9 bases aligning to TRBD1. The CDR3 length is 17 residues. From germline, CDR1 is SGHAT and CDR2 FQNNGV. The CDR3 nucleotides read TGTGCCAGCAGCTTGAGCTTTGGGACAGGGATGAAAACTGAAGCTTTCTTT. Translation gives CASSLSFGTGMKTEAFF.